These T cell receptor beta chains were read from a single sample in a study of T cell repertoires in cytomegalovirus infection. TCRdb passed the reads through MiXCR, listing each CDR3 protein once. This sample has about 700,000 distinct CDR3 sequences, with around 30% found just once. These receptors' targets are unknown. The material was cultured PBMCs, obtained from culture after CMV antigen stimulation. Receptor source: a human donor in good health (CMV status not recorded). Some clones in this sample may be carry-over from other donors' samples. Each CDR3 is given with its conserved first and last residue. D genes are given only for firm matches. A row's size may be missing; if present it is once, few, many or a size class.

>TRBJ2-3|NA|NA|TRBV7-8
TGTGCCAGCAGCCTGGGTATCAAAGATACGCAGTATTTT
CASSLGIKDTQYF
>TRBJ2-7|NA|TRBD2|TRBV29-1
TGCAGCGTTGCCCGAAGACTAGCGGGAGTAAGTGAGCAGTACTTC
CSVARRLAGVSEQYF
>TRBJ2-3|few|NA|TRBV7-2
TGTGCCAGCAGCTTGGGTGTAGCTAGGTTCACAGATACGCAGTATTTT
CASSLGVARFTDTQYF
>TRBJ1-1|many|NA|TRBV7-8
TGTGCCAGCAGCCCTTCGATGGGGGTGGACACTGAAGCTTTCTTT
CASSPSMGVDTEAFF
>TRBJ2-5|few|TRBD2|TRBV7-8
TGTGCCAGCAGCTTAGACTCTCCACTAGCGGGAGAAGAGACCCAGTACTTC
CASSLDSPLAGEETQYF
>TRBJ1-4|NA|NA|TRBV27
TGTGCCAGCAGTTTCGTGCTGGGGGAAAAACTGTTTTTT
CASSFVLGEKLFF
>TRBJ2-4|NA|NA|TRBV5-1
TGCGCCAGCAGCTTGGTGGGACTCGGAGCCAAAAACATTCAGTACTTC
CASSLVGLGAKNIQYF
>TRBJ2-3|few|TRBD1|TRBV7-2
TGTGCCAGCAGCTTGGGACAGCGAGATACGCAGTATTTT
CASSLGQRDTQYF
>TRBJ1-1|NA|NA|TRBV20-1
TGCAGTGTGAGAGGGCAGGGCTGGACTGAAGCTTTCTTT
CSVRGQGWTEAFF
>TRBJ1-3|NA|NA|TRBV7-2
TGTGCCAGCAGCTTTAACTCTGGAAACACCATATATTTT
CASSFNSGNTIYF
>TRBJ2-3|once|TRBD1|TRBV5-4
TGTGCCAGCAGCTTGGGACAGGGGGCAACAGATACGCAGTATTTT
CASSLGQGATDTQYF
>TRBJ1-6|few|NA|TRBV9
TGTGCCAGCAGCGTGGGTAGCTCCTATAATTCACCCCTCCACTTT
CASSVGSSYNSPLHF
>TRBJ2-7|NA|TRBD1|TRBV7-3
TGTGCCAGCAGCTTGGGACAGGGTACAGTCTACGAGCAGTACTTC
CASSLGQGTVYEQYF
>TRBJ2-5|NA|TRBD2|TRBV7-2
TGTGCCAGCAGCTTAAGGGTGTCTAGCGGTCAAGAGACCCAGTACTTC
CASSLRVSSGQETQYF
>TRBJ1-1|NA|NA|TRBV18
TGTGCCAGCTCAGGAGGGGGGAGAGAAACTGAAGCTTTCTTT
CASSGGGRETEAFF
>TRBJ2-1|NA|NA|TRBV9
TGTGCCAGCAGCGTAGGGGTCGGGACTTCCTACAATGAGCAGTTCTTC
CASSVGVGTSYNEQFF
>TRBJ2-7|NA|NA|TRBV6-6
TGTGCCAGCAGTGGGGGTATCGGAGTAAGCTCCTACGAGCAGTACTTC
CASSGGIGVSSYEQYF
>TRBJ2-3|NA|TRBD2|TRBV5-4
TGTGCCAGCAGCTTGGAAGCGGGACGGCCTACGCAGTATTTT
CASSLEAGRPTQYF
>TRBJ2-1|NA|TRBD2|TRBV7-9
TGTGCCAGCAGCTTAGGACAACTAGCGGGGGGCACCTCCTACAATGAGCAGTTCTTC
CASSLGQLAGGTSYNEQFF
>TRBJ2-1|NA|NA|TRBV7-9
TGTGCCAGCAGAAAGGGGAGACTAGGACACAATGAGCAGTTCTTC
CASRKGRLGHNEQFF
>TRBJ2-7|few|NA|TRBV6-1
TGTGCCAGCAGTGTGGACGGATACGAGCAGTACTTC
CASSVDGYEQYF
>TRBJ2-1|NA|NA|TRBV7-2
TGTGCCAGCAGCTCCCAGGGGGGATTTGGGTACAATGAGCAGTTCTTC
CASSSQGGFGYNEQFF
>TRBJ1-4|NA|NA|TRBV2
TGTGCCAGCACCTTTTACAGGTTGGCGGGTGAAAAACTGTTTTTT
CASTFYRLAGEKLFF
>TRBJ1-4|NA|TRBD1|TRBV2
TGTGCCAGCAGAGGCATCGGACAGGGAAATGAAAAACTGTTTTTT
CASRGIGQGNEKLFF